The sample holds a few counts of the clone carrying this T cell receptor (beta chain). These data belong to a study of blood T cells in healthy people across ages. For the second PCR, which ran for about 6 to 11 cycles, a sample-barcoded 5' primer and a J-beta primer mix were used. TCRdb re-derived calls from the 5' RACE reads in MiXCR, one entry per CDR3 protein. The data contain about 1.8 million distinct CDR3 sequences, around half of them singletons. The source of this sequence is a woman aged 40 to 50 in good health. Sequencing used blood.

This CDR3 is CASSDQGSGARNEQFF. For the CDR3, the DNA is TGTGCCAGCAGTGATCAGGGAAGTGGGGCGAGGAATGAGCAGTTCTTC. This rearrangement joins TRBV6-2 or TRBV6-3 to TRBJ2-1; the D gene is possibly TRBD1 (5 bases). Per germline, CDR1 MNHEY and CDR2 SVGEGT. This CDR3 contains 16 residues. The V gene lost 5 bases and the J gene lost 7 bases, with 21 bases spanning the gap.